A single sample is the source of the 12 T cell receptor beta chains below, sequenced in a study of CD8 T cells in Susac syndrome. RNA, at about 0.45 to 1 ug, was reverse transcribed with random hexamers. TCRdb analysed the immunoSEQ multiplex PCR reads with MiXCR anew, one entry per CDR3 protein. The sample shows about 180,000 distinct CDR3 sequences, about 96% of them seen only once. Source material: CD4+ T cells from PBMCs. The receptors were sampled from a human donor with Susac syndrome.

This rearrangement joins TRBV29-1 to TRBJ1-1; 8 positions agree with TRBD1. This CDR3 is built from 14 residues. J was trimmed by 0 bases and V by 7 bases; bases with no gene match: 7. Germline-derived CDR1 and CDR2 are SQVTM and ANQGSEA. The CDR3: CSALTGVMNTEAFF. The CDR3, as DNA: TGCAGCGCGTTGACAGGGGTTATGAACACTGAAGCTTTCTTT.

The V call is TRBV7-9, the J call TRBJ2-1, with 9 bases lining up with TRBD2. V shed 2 bases, J shed 9 bases, and the junction held 11 bases outside the gene matches. This CDR3 is built from 16 residues. The germline V gene has CDR1 SEHNR and CDR2 FQNEAQ (reference sequence). The CDR3 DNA reads as TGTGCCAGCAGCTTAAGTTTGGGACTAGCAGACGGTGAGCAGTTCTTC. This sequence encodes CASSLSLGLADGEQFF.

The CDR3 region is CASSPERVGGYTF. In nucleotides, the CDR3 is TGTGCCAGCAGTCCGGAGAGGGTTGGTGGCTACACCTTC. V usage is TRBV7-9 and J usage is TRBJ1-2; D is undetermined. Trimming shortened V by 6 bases and J by 7 bases, and 15 bases separated the two germline ends. The CDR3 is 13 residues long. Looked up from germline, CDR1 is SEHNR and CDR2 is FQNEAQ (reference sequence).

Only one count was recorded for this clonotype. Here the CDR3 reads CASSSSPRRGGNQPQHF. The CDR3 DNA reads as TGTGCCAGCAGTTCCAGTCCCCGCAGGGGAGGCAATCAGCCCCAGCATTTT. This chain links TRBV7-8 with TRBJ1-5; possible D gene TRBD1, 6 bases. With 6 bases removed from V and 2 bases from J, the gap between germline ends came to 20 bases. CDR1 and CDR2 (germline): SGHVS, FQNEAQ. The length of the CDR3 is 17 residues.

The gene calls are TRBV20-1 and TRBJ2-2, with a weak D call TRBD2 (5 bases). The V end was cut by 1 base, the J end by 3 bases, with 9 bases between. The germline V gene encodes CDR1 DFQATT and CDR2 SNEGSKA (reference sequence). CDR3 length: 14 amino acids. The CDR3 protein is CSARVIGDTGELFF. The DNA of the CDR3 is TGCAGTGCTAGAGTAATCGGGGACACCGGGGAGCTGTTTTTT.

The chain is built from TRBV2 and TRBJ2-1; D unresolved. Germline loops: CDR1 SNHLY, CDR2 FYNNEI. The CDR3 runs 13 residues. Deletions cut 4 bases from V and 10 bases from J, with 14 bases between. The CDR3: CASSGPRAEEQFF. The DNA for the CDR3 is TGTGCCAGCAGTGGGCCTCGGGCAGAGGAGCAGTTCTTC.

This sequence joins TRBV12-3 or TRBV12-4 and TRBJ2-2; D may be TRBD1 (7 bases). V was shortened by 4 bases and J by 7 bases, with 22 bases between the two germline ends. This CDR3 region has 17 residues. The CDR3 sequence is CASSSPRGRGDNGELFF. In nucleotides, the CDR3 is TGTGCCAGCAGTTCCCCTCGGGGCAGGGGGGACAACGGGGAGCTGTTTTTT.

This sequence joins TRBV30 and TRBJ2-6; D remains ambiguous. V lost 0 bases and J 4 bases, leaving 4 bases between the germline ends. From germline, CDR1 is GTSNPN and CDR2 SVGIG (reference sequence). This CDR3 spans 13 amino acids. DNA of the CDR3: TGTGCCTGGAGTGTAGGGGGGGCCAACGTCCTGACTTTC. It encodes CAWSVGGANVLTF.

The chain uses TRBV28 and TRBJ2-5, with a weak D call TRBD2 (6 bases). Trimming cost V 5 bases and J 4 bases, with 14 bases left between them. Germline V gene lookup returns CDR1 MDHEN and CDR2 SYDVKM. The CDR3 spans 14 residues. Here the CDR3 reads CASSPDLGGETQYF. The CDR3 nucleotides are TGTGCCAGCAGTCCAGACCTGGGGGGAGAGACCCAGTACTTC.

This clonotype was seen a few times. CDR3 loop: CATSPTGSYEQYF. Written as DNA, the CDR3 is TGTGCCACCAGTCCCACAGGATCCTACGAGCAGTACTTC. V usage is TRBV24-1 and J usage is TRBJ2-7; TRBD1 might be the D (5 bases). The CDR3 length is 13 residues. Germline CDR1 KGHDR, CDR2 SFDVKD. V was cut by 6 bases and J by 1 base, with 9 bases left in between.

The chain has TRBV20-1 and TRBJ1-2, with a possible D match to TRBD1 (5 bases). Trimming pared 3 bases from V and 6 bases from J, leaving 14 bases between. The CDR3 sequence is 13 residues long. CDR1 is DFQATT, CDR2 SNEGSKA, per germline (reference sequence). CDR3 bases: TGCAGTGCTAGGCGTGAAGGGGAGGATGGCTACACCTTC. This translates into CSARREGEDGYTF.

The chain carries TRBV3-1 and TRBJ1-4; a weak D match, TRBD1 (6 bases). The CDR3 consists of 15 residues. V was cut by 1 base and J by 8 bases, with 14 bases left in between. Per germline, CDR1 LGHDT and CDR2 YNNKEL (reference sequence). The CDR3 DNA reads TGTGCCAGCAGCCAAGTAACAGGGAGGGGGGAAAAACTGTTTTTT. Translation gives CASSQVTGRGEKLFF.